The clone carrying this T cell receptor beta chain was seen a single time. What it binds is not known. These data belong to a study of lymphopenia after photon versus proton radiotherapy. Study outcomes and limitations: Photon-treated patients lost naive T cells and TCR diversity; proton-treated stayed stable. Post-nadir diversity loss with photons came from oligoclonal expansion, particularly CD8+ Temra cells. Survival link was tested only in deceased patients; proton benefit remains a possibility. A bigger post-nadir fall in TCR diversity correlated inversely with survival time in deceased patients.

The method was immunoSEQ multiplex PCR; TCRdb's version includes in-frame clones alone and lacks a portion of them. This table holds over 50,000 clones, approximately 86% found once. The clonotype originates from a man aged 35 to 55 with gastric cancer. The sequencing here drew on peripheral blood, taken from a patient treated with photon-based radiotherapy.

The CDR3 spells CASSSRGRGSGGYNEQFF. The CDR3 nucleotides are TGTGCCAGCAGCTCCCGGGGCAGGGGATCGGGAGGGTACAATGAGCAGTTCTTC. J is TRBJ2-1 and V is TRBV11-2; the match to TRBD2 covers 8 bases. The CDR3 runs 18 residues. Germline V gene sequence: CDR1 SGHAT, CDR2 FQNNGV. The V and J ends lost 4 bases and 4 bases, in that order; junction bases with no gene match: 15.